The clone carrying this T cell receptor beta chain was counted a single time. Its cognate antigen is unknown. Primers: 60 Vbeta forward and 13 Jbeta reverse. This table comes from immunoSEQ multiplex PCR, and its TCRdb copy is limited to in-frame clones, with some not included. The sample has approximately 170,000 clones; around 75% are singletons. These data come from a study of cytomegalovirus exposure and HLA in healthy donors. Whole-study results and caveats: In a later analysis, a missense DCLRE1C variant was linked to TCR beta V- and J-gene trimming. A later analysis found TCR association rates differed by HLA locus, highest for DRB1 and lowest for HLA-C. In an earlier analysis, about 87% or about 30%: the productive usage of most TCR beta V segments.

V lost 3 bases, J lost 4 bases, and 3 bases stayed unmatched. This CDR3 comprises 14 residues. Germline CDR1 reads MDHEN; CDR2 reads SYDVKM. Input material: PBMCs. This sequence was found in a woman aged 30 to 39 in good health and CMV-seropositive. V usage is TRBV28 and J usage is TRBJ2-1, with 7 bases lining up with TRBD1. The DNA for the CDR3 is TGTGCCAGCAGTTTCGGGACAGAGTACAATGAGCAGTTCTTC. It yields the protein CASSFGTEYNEQFF.